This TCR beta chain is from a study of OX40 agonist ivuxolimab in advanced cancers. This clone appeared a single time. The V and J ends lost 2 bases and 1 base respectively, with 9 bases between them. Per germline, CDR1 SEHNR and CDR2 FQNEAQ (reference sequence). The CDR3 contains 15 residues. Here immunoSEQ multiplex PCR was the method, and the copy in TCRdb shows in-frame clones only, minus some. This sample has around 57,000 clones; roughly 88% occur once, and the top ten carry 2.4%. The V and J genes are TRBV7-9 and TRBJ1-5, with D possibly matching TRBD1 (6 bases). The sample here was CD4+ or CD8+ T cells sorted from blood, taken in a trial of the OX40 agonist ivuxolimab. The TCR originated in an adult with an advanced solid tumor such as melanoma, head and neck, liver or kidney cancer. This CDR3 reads CASSLQGRSNQPQHF. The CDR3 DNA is TGTGCCAGCAGCTTACAGGGGAGGAGCAATCAGCCCCAGCATTTT. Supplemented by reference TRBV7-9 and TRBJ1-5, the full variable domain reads DTGVSQNPRHKITKRGQNVTFRCDPISEHNRLYWYRQTLGQGPEFLTYFQNEAQLEKSRLLSDRFSAERPKGSFSTLEIQRTEQGDSAMYLCASSLQGRSNQPQHFGDGTRLSIL.